This T cell receptor beta chain was captured in a study of TIL therapy for anti-PD-1-resistant metastatic lung cancer. Noted time point: pre-treatment sample, taken before nivolumab and TIL therapy. Tumor tissue came from excised metastases, mostly pleural nodules or supraclavicular lymph nodes. Sequencing used immunoSEQ v3. Measured with immunoSEQ multiplex PCR; TCRdb has only the in-frame clones, and not every one. The sample has 10,000 or so clones; about 74% are singletons. Findings and limits, study-wide: The cohort had more treatment-naive, never-smoker and oncogene-addicted patients than typical. Many TIL product clones were absent from baseline tumor, suggesting clonal contraction.

Turning to this clone: Its matching antigen is unknown.

V shed 4 bases and J 1 base; nucleotides not matched to a gene: 5. This CDR3 spans 16 amino acids. The germline V gene has CDR1 SGDLS and CDR2 YYNGEE. The sequences come from tumor tissue, collected at baseline. The sequence was collected from a person between 25 and 79 years old with non-small cell lung cancer. The chain carries TRBV9 and TRBJ2-7; TRBD2 aligns across 13 bases. The CDR3 DNA sequence: TGTGCCAGCAGCCGAGGACTAGCGGGAGAATCCTACGAGCAGTACTTC. Its protein product is CASSRGLAGESYEQYF.